This is a list of T cell receptor beta chains from one sample in a study of shared clonotypes between healthy human individuals. Sequencing used immunoSEQ multiplex PCR; TCRdb keeps in-frame clones, though not all of them. Of 1,100,000 or so clones listed, around 78% were seen once; the top ten hold more than 0.45%. Sequenced material: memory CD4+ T cells from PBMCs. The receptors come from a man aged 18 to 30 in good health. Some clones in this sample may be carry-over from other donors' samples. The CDR3 runs from the conserved cysteine through the conserved F or W. A D gene is named only where the DNA matches it firmly. Where a row states a size, it is once, few, many or the class of an expanded clone; other rows omit it.

clone size: NA; D gene: TRBD1; J gene: TRBJ1-5; V gene: TRBV5-1; CDR3 protein: CASSPGQGGQPQHF; CDR3 DNA: TGCGCCAGCAGCCCGGGACAGGGGGGACAGCCCCAGCATTTT
clone size: NA; D gene: NA; J gene: TRBJ2-1; V gene: TRBV6-5; CDR3 protein: CASLRGGTDNEQFF; CDR3 DNA: TGTGCCAGCCTACGGGGCGGGACGGACAATGAGCAGTTCTTC
clone size: NA; D gene: NA; J gene: TRBJ1-3; V gene: TRBV14; CDR3 protein: CASSRTFSGNTIYF; CDR3 DNA: TGTGCCAGCAGTCGGACCTTCTCTGGAAACACCATATATTTT
clone size: NA; D gene: NA; J gene: TRBJ2-5; V gene: TRBV19; CDR3 protein: CASSLGSGLGETQYF; CDR3 DNA: TGTGCCAGTAGCCTAGGATCGGGACTCGGAGAGACCCAGTACTTC
clone size: NA; D gene: TRBD1; J gene: TRBJ1-3; V gene: TRBV5-5; CDR3 protein: CASSKDRGPGNTIYF; CDR3 DNA: TGTGCCAGCAGCAAGGACAGGGGGCCTGGAAACACCATATATTTT
clone size: NA; D gene: NA; J gene: TRBJ2-7; V gene: TRBV6-1; CDR3 protein: CASSPTGTRYEQYF; CDR3 DNA: TGTGCCAGCAGTCCCACCGGGACCAGATACGAGCAGTACTTC
clone size: NA; D gene: TRBD1; J gene: TRBJ2-7; V gene: TRBV5-1; CDR3 protein: CASRYRGSHEQYF; CDR3 DNA: TGCGCCAGCAGATACAGGGGTTCCCACGAGCAGTACTTC
clone size: few; D gene: NA; J gene: TRBJ2-7; V gene: TRBV30; CDR3 protein: CAWRKGGTTYEQYF; CDR3 DNA: TGTGCCTGGAGAAAGGGGGGCACAACCTACGAGCAGTACTTC
clone size: NA; D gene: NA; J gene: TRBJ1-2; V gene: TRBV6-1; CDR3 protein: CASRFLQGAGGYTF; CDR3 DNA: TGTGCCAGCAGATTCCTCCAGGGTGCGGGGGGCTACACCTTC
clone size: NA; D gene: TRBD1; J gene: TRBJ1-2; V gene: TRBV6-6; CDR3 protein: CASSYARSDRGYGYTF; CDR3 DNA: TGTGCCAGCAGTTACGCCCGATCGGACAGGGGCTATGGCTACACCTTC
clone size: NA; D gene: NA; J gene: TRBJ1-1; V gene: TRBV7-8; CDR3 protein: CASRIGGAKDAFF; CDR3 DNA: TGTGCCAGCAGGATTGGGGGGGCAAAGGATGCTTTCTTT
clone size: NA; D gene: TRBD1; J gene: TRBJ2-3; V gene: TRBV4-3; CDR3 protein: CASSREGRTGKDTQYF; CDR3 DNA: TGCGCCAGCAGCCGGGAAGGTAGGACAGGGAAAGATACGCAGTATTTT
clone size: NA; D gene: TRBD1; J gene: TRBJ2-5; V gene: TRBV28; CDR3 protein: CASSEGTGGRRETQYF; CDR3 DNA: TGTGCCAGCAGTGAAGGGACAGGGGGGCGCCGAGAGACCCAGTACTTC
clone size: NA; D gene: NA; J gene: TRBJ1-5; V gene: TRBV4-1; CDR3 protein: CASSQGSNQPQHF; CDR3 DNA: TGCGCCAGCAGCCAAGGGAGCAATCAGCCCCAGCATTTT
clone size: NA; D gene: NA; J gene: TRBJ2-5; V gene: TRBV10-3; CDR3 protein: CAISGTPSPQYF; CDR3 DNA: TGTGCCATCAGTGGGACTCCGTCACCCCAGTACTTC
clone size: NA; D gene: NA; J gene: TRBJ1-1; V gene: TRBV5-6; CDR3 protein: CASSWGPMNTEAFF; CDR3 DNA: TGTGCCAGCAGCTGGGGTCCCATGAACACTGAAGCTTTCTTT
clone size: NA; D gene: NA; J gene: TRBJ2-7; V gene: TRBV6-1; CDR3 protein: CASSGQRLWEQYF; CDR3 DNA: TGTGCCAGCAGTGGACAGCGCTTGTGGGAGCAGTACTTC
clone size: NA; D gene: TRBD1; J gene: TRBJ2-2; V gene: TRBV7-9; CDR3 protein: CASSWRWTGSTGELFF; CDR3 DNA: TGTGCCAGCAGCTGGCGGTGGACAGGGTCCACCGGGGAGCTGTTTTTT
clone size: NA; D gene: NA; J gene: TRBJ2-6; V gene: TRBV10-3; CDR3 protein: CAIRLGSGANVLTF; CDR3 DNA: TGTGCCATCAGGCTAGGGTCTGGGGCCAACGTCCTGACTTTC
clone size: NA; D gene: TRBD2; J gene: TRBJ2-6; V gene: TRBV28; CDR3 protein: CASSGLADSSGANVLTF; CDR3 DNA: TGTGCCAGCTCCGGGCTAGCGGACTCTTCTGGGGCCAACGTCCTGACTTTC
clone size: NA; D gene: TRBD1; J gene: TRBJ2-7; V gene: TRBV29-1; CDR3 protein: CSVWDSGWGEQYF; CDR3 DNA: TGCAGCGTTTGGGACAGTGGTTGGGGGGAGCAGTACTTC
clone size: NA; D gene: NA; J gene: TRBJ1-5; V gene: TRBV5-1; CDR3 protein: CASSPGLLSNQPQHF; CDR3 DNA: TGCGCCAGTAGCCCGGGACTGCTTAGCAATCAGCCCCAGCATTTT
clone size: once; D gene: NA; J gene: TRBJ1-2; V gene: TRBV27; CDR3 protein: CASSFRGAGGYTF; CDR3 DNA: TGTGCCAGCAGTTTTCGGGGGGCGGGTGGCTACACCTTC
clone size: NA; D gene: TRBD2; J gene: TRBJ2-1; V gene: TRBV30; CDR3 protein: CAWAPTSGDGQFF; CDR3 DNA: TGTGCCTGGGCACCCACTAGCGGGGACGGGCAGTTCTTC
clone size: NA; D gene: NA; J gene: TRBJ2-7; V gene: TRBV27; CDR3 protein: CASSLFRTAYEQYF; CDR3 DNA: TGTGCCAGCAGTTTATTCCGGACAGCCTACGAGCAGTACTTC
clone size: NA; D gene: NA; J gene: TRBJ1-4; V gene: TRBV5-1; CDR3 protein: CASSLVPAPNEKLFF; CDR3 DNA: TGCGCCAGCAGCTTGGTCCCCGCCCCTAATGAAAAACTGTTTTTT
clone size: NA; D gene: TRBD1; J gene: TRBJ1-5; V gene: TRBV6-6; CDR3 protein: CASSRQGSQPQHF; CDR3 DNA: TGTGCCAGCAGCAGACAGGGTAGTCAGCCCCAGCATTTT
clone size: NA; D gene: NA; J gene: TRBJ2-7; V gene: TRBV6-1; CDR3 protein: CASSDMTVYEQYF; CDR3 DNA: TGTGCCAGCAGTGATATGACAGTCTACGAGCAGTACTTC
clone size: NA; D gene: TRBD2; J gene: TRBJ2-2; V gene: TRBV5-1; CDR3 protein: CASSLAGATGELFF; CDR3 DNA: TGCGCCAGCAGCTTAGCGGGAGCAACCGGGGAGCTGTTTTTT
clone size: NA; D gene: NA; J gene: TRBJ2-1; V gene: TRBV19; CDR3 protein: CASSIEVYNEQFF; CDR3 DNA: TGTGCCAGTAGTATAGAAGTATACAATGAGCAGTTCTTC
clone size: NA; D gene: TRBD2; J gene: TRBJ2-6; V gene: TRBV7-2; CDR3 protein: CASSFTSVGANVLTF; CDR3 DNA: TGTGCCAGCAGCTTCACTAGCGTTGGGGCCAACGTCCTGACTTTC
clone size: NA; D gene: NA; J gene: TRBJ1-1; V gene: TRBV4-2; CDR3 protein: CASSPPRSENTEAFF; CDR3 DNA: TGTGCCAGCAGCCCCCCGAGGTCTGAGAACACTGAAGCTTTCTTT
clone size: NA; D gene: NA; J gene: TRBJ1-2; V gene: TRBV28; CDR3 protein: CASSPLVPQHYAYGYTF; CDR3 DNA: TGTGCCAGCAGTCCCCTAGTGCCCCAGCACTACGCCTATGGCTACACCTTC
clone size: NA; D gene: TRBD1; J gene: TRBJ2-1; V gene: TRBV18; CDR3 protein: CASSTTGSYNEQFF; CDR3 DNA: TGTGCCAGCTCAACGACAGGGTCTTACAATGAGCAGTTCTTC
clone size: NA; D gene: NA; J gene: TRBJ1-5; V gene: TRBV28; CDR3 protein: CASSLGGGNQPQHF; CDR3 DNA: TGTGCCAGCAGCCTAGGGGGAGGCAATCAGCCCCAGCATTTT
clone size: NA; D gene: NA; J gene: TRBJ1-5; V gene: TRBV10-3; CDR3 protein: CAISEPTGPQHF; CDR3 DNA: TGTGCCATCAGTGAGCCGACAGGGCCCCAGCATTTT
clone size: NA; D gene: TRBD2; J gene: TRBJ2-1; V gene: TRBV11-2; CDR3 protein: CASSLGAQAGGTYNEQFF; CDR3 DNA: TGTGCCAGCAGCTTAGGAGCTCAAGCGGGAGGGACCTACAATGAGCAGTTCTTC
clone size: NA; D gene: NA; J gene: TRBJ2-7; V gene: TRBV30; CDR3 protein: CAWSVAQGVFPYF; CDR3 DNA: TGTGCCTGGAGTGTAGCCCAGGGTGTCTTCCCATACTTC
clone size: NA; D gene: NA; J gene: TRBJ2-4; V gene: TRBV7-8; CDR3 protein: CASSPRLVLQNIQYF; CDR3 DNA: TGTGCCAGCAGCCCGCGACTAGTTCTCCAAAACATTCAGTACTTC
clone size: NA; D gene: TRBD1; J gene: TRBJ2-3; V gene: TRBV11-2; CDR3 protein: CASSYARGTDTQYF; CDR3 DNA: TGTGCCAGCAGCTACGCCAGGGGGACAGATACGCAGTATTTT
clone size: NA; D gene: NA; J gene: TRBJ2-1; V gene: TRBV4-2; CDR3 protein: CASSQGGTEQFF; CDR3 DNA: TGTGCCAGCAGCCAAGGAGGAACTGAGCAGTTCTTC
clone size: NA; D gene: NA; J gene: TRBJ2-1; V gene: TRBV19; CDR3 protein: CASSIQGHEQFF; CDR3 DNA: TGTGCCAGTAGTATACAGGGCCATGAGCAGTTCTTC
clone size: NA; D gene: TRBD2; J gene: TRBJ2-5; V gene: TRBV5-1; CDR3 protein: CASSLGSGRGAQETQYF; CDR3 DNA: TGCGCCAGCAGCTTGGGGTCTGGGCGGGGGGCTCAAGAGACCCAGTACTTC
clone size: few; D gene: NA; J gene: TRBJ1-5; V gene: TRBV6-1; CDR3 protein: CASSGEEGQPQHF; CDR3 DNA: TGTGCCAGCAGTGGCGAGGAGGGGCAGCCCCAGCATTTT
clone size: NA; D gene: NA; J gene: TRBJ2-7; V gene: TRBV7-2; CDR3 protein: CASSPHAYEQYF; CDR3 DNA: TGTGCCAGCAGCCCTCATGCCTACGAGCAGTACTTC
clone size: NA; D gene: TRBD1; J gene: TRBJ2-2; V gene: TRBV28; CDR3 protein: CASRIRDRGLGGELFF; CDR3 DNA: TGTGCCAGCAGGATACGGGACAGGGGGCTTGGCGGGGAGCTGTTTTTT
clone size: NA; D gene: TRBD2; J gene: TRBJ2-1; V gene: TRBV4-1; CDR3 protein: CASSQGAGRENYNEQFF; CDR3 DNA: TGCGCCAGCAGCCAAGGAGCGGGACGAGAAAACTACAATGAGCAGTTCTTC
clone size: NA; D gene: TRBD2; J gene: TRBJ2-3; V gene: TRBV28; CDR3 protein: CASSLGAAGGADTQYF; CDR3 DNA: TGTGCCAGCAGTTTAGGGGCGGCGGGAGGGGCGGATACGCAGTATTTT
clone size: NA; D gene: NA; J gene: TRBJ1-1; V gene: TRBV9; CDR3 protein: CASSVGPTTEAFF; CDR3 DNA: TGTGCCAGCAGCGTAGGACCTACGACTGAAGCTTTCTTT
clone size: NA; D gene: NA; J gene: TRBJ2-5; V gene: TRBV27; CDR3 protein: CASSLLAGGETQYF; CDR3 DNA: TGTGCCAGCAGTTTATTGGCAGGCGGGGAGACCCAGTACTTC
clone size: NA; D gene: NA; J gene: TRBJ1-1; V gene: TRBV6-6; CDR3 protein: CASSYFGGTEAFF; CDR3 DNA: TGTGCCAGCAGTTACTTTGGGGGCACTGAAGCTTTCTTT
clone size: NA; D gene: NA; J gene: TRBJ1-1; V gene: TRBV5-1; CDR3 protein: CASAWQGIGNTEAFF; CDR3 DNA: TGCGCCAGCGCCTGGCAGGGAATCGGGAACACTGAAGCTTTCTTT
clone size: NA; D gene: NA; J gene: TRBJ2-1; V gene: TRBV7-3; CDR3 protein: CASSQQRNGPSAFF; CDR3 DNA: TGTGCCAGCAGCCAGCAAAGAAACGGGCCCTCGGCATTCTTC
clone size: few; D gene: NA; J gene: TRBJ1-1; V gene: TRBV29-1; CDR3 protein: CSVEVGAEAFF; CDR3 DNA: TGCAGCGTTGAAGTAGGGGCTGAAGCTTTCTTT
clone size: NA; D gene: NA; J gene: TRBJ1-2; V gene: TRBV10-3; CDR3 protein: CAISGVSAGPYGYTF; CDR3 DNA: TGTGCCATCAGTGGAGTCTCCGCAGGGCCCTATGGCTACACCTTC
clone size: NA; D gene: NA; J gene: TRBJ1-2; V gene: TRBV5-1; CDR3 protein: CASSPGQRMNYGYTF; CDR3 DNA: TGCGCCAGCAGCCCCGGACAGCGAATGAACTATGGCTACACCTTC
clone size: NA; D gene: TRBD2; J gene: TRBJ2-3; V gene: TRBV5-8; CDR3 protein: CASSLGLAASTDTQYF; CDR3 DNA: TGTGCCAGCAGTCTCGGACTAGCGGCTTCCACAGATACGCAGTATTTT
clone size: NA; D gene: NA; J gene: TRBJ2-5; V gene: TRBV5-1; CDR3 protein: CASSLSPEQETQYF; CDR3 DNA: TGCGCCAGCAGCTTGTCGCCAGAACAAGAGACCCAGTACTTC
clone size: NA; D gene: NA; J gene: TRBJ2-5; V gene: TRBV28; CDR3 protein: CASNLDQETQYF; CDR3 DNA: TGTGCCAGCAACCTAGATCAAGAGACCCAGTACTTC